Following are 9 T cell receptor beta chains from one sample sequenced in a study of cytomegalovirus exposure and HLA in healthy donors. PCR used 60 Vbeta primers and 13 Jbeta primers. The table came from immunoSEQ multiplex PCR; TCRdb's copy has only in-frame clones and leaves some out. The sample consists of over 100,000 clones, about 70% of them appearing once. The sample taken for sequencing was PBMCs. The origin of the receptors is a young man in good health and CMV-seropositive.

DNA for the CDR3: TGTGCCATCAGGGCGGGGGGGCCGGTAGAGACCCAGTACTTC. Translating gives CAIRAGGPVETQYF. The chain employs TRBV10-3 and TRBJ2-5; 9 positions agree with TRBD2. The CDR3 contains 14 residues. Germline-derived CDR1 and CDR2 are ENHRY and SYGVKD. V trimming: 6 bases; J trimming: 4 bases; junction bases outside the gene matches: 6.

The rearrangement uses TRBV19 and TRBJ1-1, with 8 bases identical to TRBD1. The trim removed 3 bases at V and 3 bases at J, leaving 6 bases unmatched. This CDR3 is 15 amino acids long. Germline V gene lookup returns CDR1 LNHDA and CDR2 SQIVND (reference sequence). DNA for the CDR3: TGTGCCAGTAGTATCCGGACAGGGCGACACACTGAAGCTTTCTTT. As protein: CASSIRTGRHTEAFF.

The rearrangement links TRBV5-1 to TRBJ1-3; 12 bases are shared with TRBD1. With 4 bases clipped from V and 5 bases from J, the junction kept 13 bases outside the gene matches. This CDR3 contains 18 residues. Germline CDR1 is SGHRS and CDR2 is YFSETQ. The CDR3 region has the DNA TGCGCCAGCAGCCCCTGGGACAGGGGGCCAGAGGGGAGAAACACCATATATTTT. It encodes CASSPWDRGPEGRNTIYF.

The chain combines TRBV6-5 with TRBJ1-2, with D possibly TRBD1 on 6 matching bases. CDR1 is MNHEY and CDR2 is SVGAGI in the germline V gene. The length of the CDR3 is 15 residues. The V and J ends lost 0 bases and 7 bases respectively, with 15 bases between them. CDR3 sequence reads: CASSYSFTGTTGYTF. Written as DNA, the CDR3 is TGTGCCAGCAGTTACTCGTTCACAGGGACAACTGGCTACACCTTC.

This clone appeared once. This chain links TRBV15 with TRBJ1-5; D is unresolved. Germline lookup yields CDR1 LNHNV and CDR2 YYDKDF (reference sequence). The CDR3 is 16 residues long. Trimming shortened V by 0 bases and J by 4 bases, and 13 bases separated the two germline ends. The CDR3 bases are TGTGCCACCAGCAGAGATCCCCCCATCGGTAATCAGCCCCAGCATTTT. It specifies CATSRDPPIGNQPQHF.

This clone was found once. The DNA of the CDR3 is TGTGCCAGTAGGAAACTCCCGGGGGGCCCCCTCCACTTT. Residues: CASRKLPGGPLHF. The rearrangement uses TRBV19 and TRBJ1-6; TRBD1 might be the D (6 bases). This CDR3 region has 13 residues. V lost 6 bases to trimming and J lost 13 bases, with 16 bases between them. Germline assignment: CDR1 LNHDA and CDR2 SQIVND (reference sequence).

The chain couples TRBV7-3 to TRBJ1-6; TRBD1 matches at 7 bases. Trimming cost V 2 bases and J 6 bases; bases outside gene matches: 7. This CDR3 is 16 amino acids long. The germline gives CDR1 SGHTA, CDR2 FQGTGA. CDR3 protein: CASSLSGGWGNSPLHF. The DNA for the CDR3 is TGTGCCAGCAGCTTATCAGGGGGTTGGGGTAATTCACCCCTCCACTTT.

This rearrangement joins TRBV6-5 to TRBJ1-1, with D maybe TRBD1 (5 bases). The CDR3 is 15 residues long. V was clipped by 6 bases and J by 5 bases, with 19 bases between them. CDR1 MNHEY and CDR2 SVGAGI come from the germline V gene. CDR3 region: CASSSRGGIRTEAFF. CDR3 sequence (DNA): TGTGCCAGCAGCTCTCGCGGGGGAATCCGGACTGAAGCTTTCTTT.

In its sample, this clone was seen many times. The rearrangement uses TRBV28 and TRBJ2-7; perhaps TRBD1 as D (6 bases). The germline V and J ends were trimmed by 7 bases and 0 bases, with 22 bases remaining between them. Germline V gives CDR1 MDHEN, CDR2 SYDVKM. This CDR3 spans 17 amino acids. CDR3 amino acids: CASIPPPGQWPSYEQYF. The DNA of the CDR3 is TGTGCCAGCATTCCACCCCCTGGACAGTGGCCCTCCTACGAGCAGTACTTC.